A selection of T cell receptor beta chains follows, all from one sample in a study of blood T cell repertoires in COVID-19. Using immunoSEQ multiplex PCR, the repertoire was profiled, and TCRdb retains in-frame clones only, with some absent. The sample has nearly 100,000 clones; roughly four fifths are singletons. The material sequenced was peripheral blood. Receptors originate from a man between 65 and 85 years old with acute or convalescent COVID-19. Each CDR3 is given without its conserved first and last residue. Fields, in order: V gene, clone size, J gene, CDR3 protein. Part of the rows lack a size; the others show once, few, many or a class for expanded clones.

V: TRBV6-2/TRBV6-3; size: -; J: TRBJ2-7; CDR3: ASSYPPSSGRSFYEQY
V: TRBV7-9; size: -; J: TRBJ1-5; CDR3: ASSYTGDQPQH
V: TRBV10-3; size: -; J: TRBJ1-2; CDR3: AISEQNSYT
V: TRBV9; size: -; J: TRBJ2-1; CDR3: ASSVNPGQAQF
V: TRBV5-1; size: few; J: TRBJ2-1; CDR3: ASSATGSSSYNEQF
V: TRBV25-1; size: -; J: TRBJ2-5; CDR3: ASSGENSGGARGETQY
V: TRBV6-5; size: -; J: TRBJ1-1; CDR3: ASSYGTANTEAF
V: TRBV27; size: few; J: TRBJ2-2; CDR3: ASSRRQGYNGELF
V: TRBV7-9; size: few; J: TRBJ1-2; CDR3: ASSLAAGDNGYT
V: TRBV18; size: -; J: TRBJ1-5; CDR3: ASSLRQANQPQH
V: TRBV6-1; size: -; J: TRBJ2-7; CDR3: ASSETGVSYEQY
V: TRBV28; size: -; J: TRBJ1-1; CDR3: ATQSPGTPNTEAF
V: TRBV7-9; size: -; J: TRBJ2-1; CDR3: ASSSPEVGGQF
V: TRBV6-5; size: -; J: TRBJ1-5; CDR3: ASSNEFLKNQPQH
V: TRBV19; size: -; J: TRBJ2-1; CDR3: ASSIVGATGNEQF
V: TRBV18; size: -; J: TRBJ1-5; CDR3: ASSPDRVGQPQH
V: TRBV7-3; size: -; J: TRBJ2-1; CDR3: ASSLTPPRTSGYNEQF
V: TRBV2; size: -; J: TRBJ2-6; CDR3: ARETGQGYSGANVLT
V: TRBV29-1; size: once; J: TRBJ2-1; CDR3: SVSRGAYNEQF
V: TRBV4-1; size: few; J: TRBJ1-1; CDR3: ASSQGDRGLLYTEAF
V: TRBV30; size: -; J: TRBJ1-1; CDR3: AWSPRTVNTEAF
V: TRBV9; size: few; J: TRBJ1-1; CDR3: ASRRTGDNTEAF
V: TRBV7-2; size: -; J: TRBJ2-5; CDR3: ASSLVPSGMGWETQY
V: TRBV19; size: -; J: TRBJ1-1; CDR3: ASSFQGGHTEAF
V: TRBV2; size: -; J: TRBJ1-2; CDR3: ASSGGGYYGYT
V: TRBV11-2; size: -; J: TRBJ1-2; CDR3: ASSLINGYT
V: TRBV4-3; size: -; J: TRBJ1-3; CDR3: ASSQEMTGSWDTIY
V: TRBV20-1; size: -; J: TRBJ2-7; CDR3: SLSGDYEQY
V: TRBV5-4; size: -; J: TRBJ1-2; CDR3: ASVKDTSYGYT
V: TRBV7-9; size: -; J: TRBJ2-1; CDR3: ASSSGQGFTNEQF
V: TRBV14; size: -; J: TRBJ1-5; CDR3: ASSQAVNQPQH
V: TRBV7-5; size: -; J: TRBJ2-7; CDR3: ARGQNYEQY
V: TRBV5-5; size: -; J: TRBJ1-2; CDR3: ASSLVAKSYGYT
V: TRBV9; size: -; J: TRBJ1-1; CDR3: ASSVVGQLNTEAF
V: TRBV4-1; size: -; J: TRBJ2-1; CDR3: ASSQEGMGLSYNEQF
V: TRBV9; size: -; J: TRBJ2-7; CDR3: ASSVDPTDSSYEQY
V: TRBV9; size: -; J: TRBJ2-3; CDR3: ASSVDGSTDTQY
V: TRBV27; size: few; J: TRBJ2-1; CDR3: ASSFSSQRGYNEQF
V: TRBV28; size: -; J: TRBJ1-4; CDR3: ASSLLGRGATNEKLF
V: TRBV7-9; size: -; J: TRBJ1-3; CDR3: ASSETVSGNTIY
V: TRBV19; size: -; J: TRBJ2-1; CDR3: ASSMGWGRGPRFSYNEQF
V: TRBV5-1; size: medium-sized; J: TRBJ2-7; CDR3: ASSLGRLADYEQY
V: TRBV7-3; size: -; J: TRBJ1-2; CDR3: ASSQDRGPYYGYT
V: TRBV2; size: -; J: TRBJ1-1; CDR3: ASSYITNTEAF
V: TRBV20-1; size: -; J: TRBJ2-7; CDR3: SASGGVGEQY
V: TRBV27; size: few; J: TRBJ1-4; CDR3: ASSRGLGAGDEKLF
V: TRBV7-2; size: -; J: TRBJ2-7; CDR3: ASSLVPLDSYSYEQC
V: TRBV9; size: -; J: TRBJ1-4; CDR3: ASSAHPGQPNEKLF
V: TRBV7-3; size: -; J: TRBJ2-1; CDR3: ASSISSGGYNEQF
V: TRBV5-1; size: -; J: TRBJ1-4; CDR3: ASSPVAATNEKLF
V: TRBV18; size: -; J: TRBJ1-6; CDR3: ASSPLEVNSPLH